This T cell receptor beta chain was captured by sequencing in a study of blood T cell repertoires in COVID-19. In the source study's methods: Quantification of nucleated cells was approximated via reference gene primer amplification. Data came from immunoSEQ multiplex PCR; TCRdb stores just in-frame clones and leaves some out. The V and J calls and clone size are taken from that table; D and trimming were inferred from the DNA. Here the sample spans a few hundred thousand clones, 86% being singletons. In germline, CDR1 is SGHTA, CDR2 FQGNSA. CDR3 length: 15 amino acids. Unmatched junction bases numbered 7, after V lost 2 bases and J lost 4 bases.

The V call is TRBV7-2, the J call TRBJ1-2; the match to TRBD1 covers 7 bases. The sequence derives from a man aged 55 to 70 with acute or convalescent COVID-19. Sample: peripheral blood. CDR3 protein: CASSLYTGTVYGYTF. In DNA form, the CDR3 reads TGTGCCAGCAGCTTATACACCGGGACAGTCTATGGCTACACCTTC. The full variable domain, its missing parts supplied by reference TRBV7-2 and TRBJ1-2, is GAGVSQSPSNKVTEKGKDVELRCDPISGHTALYWYRQSLGQGLEFLIYFQGNSAPDKSGLPSDRFSAERTGGSVSTLTIQRTQQEDSAVYLCASSLYTGTVYGYTFGSGTRLTVV.